Listed here are 14 T cell receptor beta chains from one sample, sequenced in a study of PD-1 blockade in mismatch repair-deficient tumors. TCRdb's copy holds only in-frame clones and misses some; the assay was immunoSEQ multiplex PCR. The table includes 120,000 or so clones, 88% detected once. The sequencing used peripheral blood, collected roughly 67 weeks after starting pembrolizumab. The receptors stem from an adult with mismatch repair-deficient cancer.

V is TRBV2 and J is TRBJ2-2; 9 positions match TRBD2. The ends lost 4 bases at V and 2 bases at J; junction bases unmatched: 5. The CDR3 totals 16 residues. Germline CDR1 SNHLY, CDR2 FYNNEI. CDR3 DNA sequence: TGTGCCAGCAGTGGACTAGCGGATAGAAACACCGGGGAGCTGTTTTTT. Encoded protein: CASSGLADRNTGELFF.

This sequence joins TRBV15 and TRBJ2-7; D unclear. V dropped 1 base and J dropped 7 bases, with 11 bases sitting between them. Germline CDR1 LNHNV, CDR2 YYDKDF (reference sequence). The CDR3 spans 13 residues. CDR3: CATSRGIYVEQYF. In nucleotides, the CDR3 is TGTGCCACCAGCAGAGGCATTTACGTGGAGCAGTACTTC.

This clone showed up just a few times. This sequence joins TRBV7-2 and TRBJ2-3; 9 bases align to TRBD2. The V and J ends lost 5 bases and 1 base, in that order; junction bases with no gene match: 4. This CDR3 comprises 15 residues. CDR1 SGHTA and CDR2 FQGNSA come from the germline V gene. This CDR3 is CASSLRTSGTDTQYF. In DNA form, the CDR3 reads TGTGCCAGCAGCCTCCGGACTAGCGGCACAGATACGCAGTATTTT.

This chain connects TRBV28 to TRBJ1-3; unclear D gene. The length of the CDR3 is 17 residues. Per the germline V gene, CDR1 is MDHEN and CDR2 is SYDVKM. V gave up 5 bases and J gave up 0 bases, with 17 bases separating them. CDR3 bases: TGTGCCAGCAGTCCGTACGAGGGCGCCTACTCTGGAAACACCATATATTTT. It translates to CASSPYEGAYSGNTIYF.

The chain is built from TRBV7-2 and TRBJ2-2; D is unresolved. V was cut by 5 bases and J by 10 bases, with 14 bases left in between. Germline V gives CDR1 SGHTA, CDR2 FQGNSA. The CDR3 is 13 amino acids. CDR3 in DNA: TGTGCCAGCAGCCCACGTAGGGCAGCGGAGCTGTTTTTT. It translates to CASSPRRAAELFF. The whole variable domain, filled in from reference TRBV7-2 and TRBJ2-2, reads GAGVSQSPSNKVTEKGKDVELRCDPISGHTALYWYRQSLGQGLEFLIYFQGNSAPDKSGLPSDRFSAERTGGSVSTLTIQRTQQEDSAVYLCASSPRRAAELFFGEGSRLTVL.

The chain employs TRBV6-5 and TRBJ2-2; D may be TRBD2 (6 bases). Trimming left V 6 bases short and J 5 bases short, with 13 bases between. Germline CDR1 and CDR2: MNHEY and SVGAGI. The CDR3 is 14 amino acids. The chain's CDR3 is CASSLTRETGELFF. DNA for the CDR3: TGTGCCAGCAGCCTTACACGGGAGACCGGGGAGCTGTTTTTT.

The chain has TRBV6-5 and TRBJ1-5, with D tentatively TRBD1 (5 bases). Trimming stripped 6 bases from V and 0 bases from J, with 12 bases between. The CDR3 contains 15 residues. Germline V gene data show CDR1 as MNHEY and CDR2 as SVGAGI. CDR3 nucleotide sequence: TGTGCCAGCAGCGAGACAGCCTATAGCAATCAGCCCCAGCATTTT. It yields the protein CASSETAYSNQPQHF.

The J gene is TRBJ2-3, the V gene TRBV29-1; the D is unclear. The ends were cut back, 3 bases at V and 2 bases at J, with 12 bases in the middle. Germline assignment: CDR1 SQVTM and CDR2 ANQGSEA. This CDR3 spans 14 amino acids. The CDR3 coding sequence is TGCAGCGTTGAGTTCGGCAGGCCCACAGATACGCAGTATTTT. Its translation: CSVEFGRPTDTQYF.

The chain employs TRBV5-4 and TRBJ1-2; 7 positions agree with TRBD1. From germline, CDR1 is SGHNT and CDR2 YYREEE (reference sequence). The CDR3 sequence is 14 residues long. The ends lost 4 bases at V and 8 bases at J; junction bases unmatched: 11. CDR3 protein: CASSPGWNRGGYTF. In DNA, the CDR3 is TGTGCCAGCAGCCCTGGATGGAACAGGGGCGGCTACACCTTC. Using reference TRBV5-4 and TRBJ1-2 for the parts outside the CDR3, the full variable domain is ETGVTQSPTHLIKTRGQQVTLRCSSQSGHNTVSWYQQALGQGPQFIFQYYREEENGRGNFPPRFSGLQFPNYSSELNVNALELDDSALYLCASSPGWNRGGYTFGSGTRLTVV.

The V and J genes are TRBV5-1 and TRBJ2-1; the D gene is possibly TRBD2 (5 bases). V lost 1 base, J lost 6 bases, and 11 bases lay in between. Germline V lookup: CDR1 SGHRS, CDR2 YFSETQ. This CDR3 is 14 amino acids long. The CDR3 region has the DNA TGCGCCAGCAGCTTGCGGGGAGTCGGCAATGAGCAGTTCTTC. Encoded protein: CASSLRGVGNEQFF. The entire variable domain, with the rest obtained from reference TRBV5-1 and TRBJ2-1, is as follows: KAGVTQTPRYLIKTRGQQVTLSCSPISGHRSVSWYQQTPGQGLQFLFEYFSETQRNKGNFPGRFSGRQFSNSRSEMNVSTLELGDSALYLCASSLRGVGNEQFFGPGTRLTVL.

There are a few counts of this clone. The V gene is TRBV27, the J gene TRBJ1-4; D call uncertain. Germline CDR1 MNHEY, CDR2 SMNVEV (reference sequence). CDR3 size: 12 residues. V lost 2 bases to trimming and J lost 7 bases, with 5 bases between them. CDR3 coding DNA: TGTGCCAGCAGTTTAGACGGTGAAAAACTGTTTTTT. Encoded protein: CASSLDGEKLFF.

This clone occurred once. The chain recombines TRBV2 with TRBJ1-1; 7 bases map to TRBD1. V dropped 6 bases and J dropped 8; count of bases not matched to a gene: 3. This CDR3 spans 11 amino acids. In germline, CDR1 is SNHLY, CDR2 FYNNEI. The CDR3 coding sequence is TGTGCCAGCAGGTCGACAGGGGAAGCTTTCTTT. It yields the protein CASRSTGEAFF.

The CDR3 DNA sequence: TGTGCCAGCAGTTTAGGGCACGTGACAACCGATGGCTACACCTTC. This sequence encodes CASSLGHVTTDGYTF. The rearrangement joins TRBV28 to TRBJ1-2; no reliable D call. Germline V gene sequence: CDR1 MDHEN, CDR2 SYDVKM. This CDR3 has 15 amino acids. V was shortened by 2 bases and J by 6 bases, with 16 bases between the two germline ends.

This chain joins TRBV7-2 and TRBJ1-2; D is possibly TRBD1 (6 bases). The germline V gene has CDR1 SGHTA and CDR2 FQGNSA. Deletions cut 2 bases from V and 4 bases from J, with 20 bases between. This CDR3 region has 17 residues. The CDR3, as DNA: TGTGCCAGCAGCTTAAGTGTCGTCCGAGACAGGAGCTATGGCTACACCTTC. Protein product: CASSLSVVRDRSYGYTF.